This T cell receptor (beta chain) emerged from a study of blood T cells in healthy people across ages (dated by TCRdb to 2014 to 2015). With respect to the entire study: Template switching captured roughly one uniquely barcoded TCR beta cDNA molecule per two T cells in model experiments. The study measured age-related changes in TCR beta repertoire diversity using deep sequencing normalized with unique cDNA molecular identifiers. Four age groups were formed from the donors: young (average approximately 15 years), middle-aged (approximately 41), aged (over 55) and long-lived (about 80). Donors of different ages were randomly distributed across sequencing lanes to avoid experimental bias. Using the same blood draw, the study looked at two additional independent replicas of 1 million unique cDNA reads for two donors, one aged 18 to 30 and the other aged 80 or older.

The library was prepared using 5' RACE. These reads were obtained on an Illumina HiSeq 2500. A second PCR of roughly 7 to 11 cycles was performed with a sample-barcoded 5' primer and a J-beta primer mix. Each TCR beta cDNA molecule received a unique molecular identifier from a template-switch 5' adaptor carrying 12 random nucleotides. Each sample yielded at least 3 million CDR3-containing paired-end reads. The Mint cDNA synthesis kit, primed by a TRBC-specific oligonucleotide, was used to synthesize first-strand cDNA from all RNA. Following uracil-DNA glycosylase treatment, all cDNA underwent a first 18-cycle PCR with the universal primers M1SS and BC2_uni_R. Regarding the original processing steps: For normalization, 1 million high-quality reads were randomly selected from each sample, with every read carrying a distinct molecular identifier. Instead of being binned into consensus sequences, reads with shared molecular identifiers were discarded. MiTCR, set to a Q25 quality threshold and the strictest error-elimination algorithm, was used for CDR3 identification, clonotype clustering and error correction. A nonparametric unseen species model with Euler transformation was used to estimate a lower bound on total TCR beta diversity. In TCRdb, the public reads were trimmed at Q25 with fastp and aligned with MiXCR, with productive beta chains retained. Under each unique CDR3 protein, matching rows form one entry showing the most common genes and DNA. The V and J calls were determined by TCRdb, not by the authors. The sample profile shows roughly 800,000 distinct CDR3 sequences; approximately 55% of them were found once. The ten top clones hold approximately 40% of the sample.

About this clonotype: The specificity of this receptor is unknown. Within one base of it there is no much larger clone, and no base qualities were kept.

CDR1 and CDR2 (SNHLY, FYNNEI) derive from the germline V gene. V gives up 7 bases and J gives up 5 bases, and the segment between their germline ends measures 21 bases. Its CDR3 holds 15 amino acids, cysteine through phenylalanine. This entry keeps only the CDR3 DNA: 45 bases, framed from base 1. Study-wide findings and limitations: Compared with the aged group, the long-lived group had more naive CD4+ T cells, fewer expanded clones and increased TCR diversity, a pattern suggesting age selection. Observed TCR beta diversity per million T cells fell roughly linearly with age, and a significant reduction was already apparent by age around 40. There was a strong correlation between observed TCR beta diversity and the percentage of naive T cells measured by flow cytometry. Since profiling was done on bulk unsorted PBMCs, naive and antigen-experienced compartments could not be conclusively compared. Estimates of total diversity based on one million sequenced T cells were regarded as lower bounds and as underestimates. The CMV infection status of donors was not known, potentially confounding age-related changes in expanded clonotypes.

The donors were roughly 39 Caucasian individuals from Russia, aged 6 to 90 years, who were systemically healthy. Around 10 milliliters of peripheral blood were drawn from each donor into EDTA-treated Vacutainer tubes. Ficoll-Paque density-gradient centrifugation was used to isolate PBMCs, with at least 7 million per sample. Trizol reagent was used to extract total RNA from the PBMCs, yielding at least 6 micrograms per sample. The percentages of naive CD45RAhigh/CD27high T cells were determined by flow cytometry on a PBMC aliquot from every donor. The sample consisted of blood. The sequence came from a man older than 75 in good health. The rearranged chain carries TRBV2 and TRBJ2-7, with the D call perhaps TRBD1 or TRBD2, as 6 bases match in each case. The nucleotide sequence reads TGTGCCAGCATCCGGAAGGGGGGCTCTTCTCACGAGCAGTACTTC. Translated, this is CASIRKGGSSHEQYF.